Presented here are 26 T cell receptor beta chains from one specimen sequenced in a study of CD8 T cells in ankylosing spondylitis. For these TCRs, the target antigens are not known. TCRdb redid the calling of the 5' RACE reads with MiXCR, one entry per CDR3 protein. The table has around 490,000 distinct CDR3 sequences, approximately 5% seen once. Study observations and caveats: One TCR beta motif, made up of roughly 8 highly homologous variants, appeared characteristic of ankylosing spondylitis blood.

The specimen sequenced was blood, either unsorted or a sorted T cell fraction (not recorded which). These receptors were taken from a male donor with ankylosing spondylitis.

In this sample, this clonotype turned up many times. The rearrangement links TRBV28 to TRBJ2-7, with D tentatively TRBD1 or TRBD2 (6 bases each). Germline CDR1 reads MDHEN; CDR2 reads SYDVKM. The V and J ends lost 3 bases and 7 bases respectively, with 28 bases between them. The CDR3 is 18 amino acids. CDR3 bases: TGTGCCAGCAGTTTCCCTACCCGGGGGCCCCCCTCTACGATGGAGCAGTACTTC. The encoded protein is CASSFPTRGPPSTMEQYF.

This clonotype has a count of ten or more. V gene TRBV12-3 or TRBV12-4 combines with J gene TRBJ2-7; 8 bases agree with TRBD1. The CDR3 is 15 residues long. With 0 bases clipped from V and 4 bases from J, the junction kept 5 bases outside the gene matches. This CDR3 is CASSLADRERYEQYF. The CDR3 DNA is TGTGCCAGCAGTTTAGCGGACAGGGAAAGGTACGAGCAGTACTTC.

This clonotype occurred many times. The chain links TRBV5-1 to TRBJ2-7; D gene ambiguous. The length of the CDR3 is 13 residues. The germline V gene encodes CDR1 SGHRS and CDR2 YFSETQ. Trimming took 0 bases from V and 4 from J, leaving 8 bases between them. As DNA, the CDR3 is TGCGCCAGCAGCTTGGGATGGGATTACGAGCAGTACTTC. Its protein is CASSLGWDYEQYF. The full variable domain, in which reference TRBV5-1 and TRBJ2-7 provide the parts outside the CDR3, is KAGVTQTPRYLIKTRGQQVTLSCSPISGHRSVSWYQQTPGQGLQFLFEYFSETQRNKGNFPGRFSGRQFSNSRSEMNVSTLELGDSALYLCASSLGWDYEQYFGPGTRLTVT.

This clonotype was detected ten times or more. The rearrangement joins TRBV4-3 to TRBJ2-2; weak D call: TRBD2 (6 bases). Germline V lookup: CDR1 LGHNA, CDR2 YSLEER. V was shortened by 0 bases and J by 7 bases, with 15 bases between the two germline ends. This CDR3 has 16 amino acids. CDR3 protein: CASSQDWRASGGELFF. The CDR3 region has the DNA TGCGCCAGCAGCCAAGACTGGAGGGCCTCGGGCGGGGAGCTGTTTTTT.

Ten or more counts support this clonotype. The V call is TRBV20-1, the J call TRBJ1-2; 7 nucleotides align to TRBD1. In germline, CDR1 is DFQATT, CDR2 SNEGSKA (reference sequence). J was trimmed by 1 base and V by 3 bases; bases with no gene match: 2. CDR3 length: 13 amino acids. This CDR3 reads CSASYRGNYGYTF. The CDR3 DNA reads as TGCAGTGCTAGTTACAGGGGTAACTATGGCTACACCTTC.

In this sample, this clonotype turned up many times. The CDR3 DNA reads as TGTGCCAGCAGCTTAACAGGAATCAGTGGCTACACCTTC. This sequence encodes CASSLTGISGYTF. This chain uses TRBV11-2 with TRBJ1-2, with D possibly being TRBD1 (5 bases). The V and J ends lost 2 bases and 7 bases respectively, with 11 bases between them. The CDR3 has 13 residues. Per germline, CDR1 SGHAT and CDR2 FQNNGV.

The sample holds many counts of this clonotype. The chain has TRBV5-1 and TRBJ1-4; 9 bases fit TRBD1. Germline CDR1 and CDR2: SGHRS and YFSETQ. J gave up 8 bases and V 3 bases, and 8 bases lay outside the gene matches. The CDR3 loop spans 15 amino acids. The DNA for the CDR3 is TGCGCCAGCAGCTATTCCGGGACAGGGAACGAAAAACTGTTTTTT. This encodes CASSYSGTGNEKLFF.

This clonotype was observed at least ten times. The rearrangement joins TRBV18 to TRBJ1-1; D gene unclear. Trimming took 1 base from V and 4 from J, leaving 7 bases between them. Germline-derived CDR1 and CDR2 are KGHSH and LQKENI. The length of the CDR3 is 13 residues. The CDR3 region is CASSPLEGTEAFF. The CDR3 DNA follows: TGTGCCAGCTCACCACTGGAAGGCACTGAAGCTTTCTTT.

This sequence joins TRBV5-1 and TRBJ2-3, with D possibly TRBD2 on 5 matching bases. The germline V and J ends were trimmed by 7 bases and 0 bases, with 12 bases remaining between them. Germline V CDR1 and CDR2: SGHRS, YFSETQ. CDR3 length: 14 residues. CDR3 residues: CASVGLSSTDTQYF. CDR3 coding DNA: TGCGCCAGCGTCGGACTTTCTAGCACAGATACGCAGTATTTT.

V gene TRBV5-1 combines with J gene TRBJ2-3, with D perhaps matching TRBD1 (5 bases). The V gene lost 0 bases and the J gene lost 4 bases, with 12 bases spanning the gap. This CDR3 is built from 15 residues. The germline gives CDR1 SGHRS, CDR2 YFSETQ. The CDR3, as DNA: TGCGCCAGCAGCTTGGGACAGTATGGCGCAGATACGCAGTATTTT. Amino acid sequence: CASSLGQYGADTQYF.

This clonotype was observed a handful of times. One end of the junction fails to match germline, which may point to a read error. The V call is TRBV20-1, the J call TRBJ2-1, with D possibly TRBD2 on 7 matching bases. CDR1 is DFQATT, CDR2 SNEGSKA, per germline (reference sequence). CDR3 length: 15 residues. The CDR3 DNA follows: TGCTGTGCTAGACAGGCGGGAGCGAACTACAATGAGCAGTTCTTC. Its translation: CCARQAGANYNEQFF.

J is TRBJ2-1 and V is TRBV12-3 or TRBV12-4; 12 nucleotides match TRBD2. The ends lost 5 bases at V and 6 bases at J; junction bases unmatched: 2. This CDR3 is built from 14 residues. CDR3 region: CASSRTSGVNEQFF. The CDR3 nucleotides read TGTGCCAGCAGTCGGACTAGCGGGGTCAATGAGCAGTTCTTC.

This clonotype was detected many times. The genes are TRBV20-1 and TRBJ2-2, with 8 nucleotides matching TRBD1. Germline assignment: CDR1 DFQATT and CDR2 SNEGSKA (reference sequence). J gave up 3 bases and V 4 bases, and 4 bases lay outside the gene matches. This CDR3 spans 14 amino acids. The CDR3 nucleotides are TGCAGTGCTACAGGGGGCGTATACACCGGGGAGCTGTTTTTT. Translated: CSATGGVYTGELFF.

This clonotype was observed many times. This rearrangement joins TRBV20-1 to TRBJ1-6; a possible D gene is TRBD1 (6 bases). V lost 6 bases, J lost 6 bases, and 12 bases lay in between. CDR1 DFQATT and CDR2 SNEGSKA come from the germline V gene (reference sequence). The CDR3 is 13 amino acids. CDR3 DNA sequence: TGCAGTGCCTCCGGGACACTTAATTCACCCCTCCACTTT. Translation gives CSASGTLNSPLHF.

At least ten counts were recorded for this clonotype. The V gene is TRBV12-3 or TRBV12-4, the J gene TRBJ2-2, with 8 nucleotides matching TRBD1. V trimming: 5 bases; J trimming: 4 bases; junction bases outside the gene matches: 6. The CDR3 is 15 residues long. The CDR3 reads CASSPTGAGTGELFF. The DNA of the CDR3 is TGTGCCAGCAGTCCGACAGGGGCTGGCACCGGGGAGCTGTTTTTT.

This clonotype was picked up many times. V usage is TRBV9 and J usage is TRBJ1-2; D possibly corresponds to TRBD1 (5 bases). The V gene lost 1 base and the J gene lost 2 bases, with 6 bases spanning the gap. The CDR3 is made up of 13 amino acids. The germline CDR1 and CDR2 sequences are SGDLS and YYNGEE. CDR3: CASSVWDNYGYTF. The CDR3 DNA is TGTGCCAGCAGCGTATGGGACAACTATGGCTACACCTTC.

Many counts were recorded for this clonotype. V usage is TRBV28 and J usage is TRBJ2-7; 8 nucleotides match TRBD1. The CDR3 sequence is 15 residues long. V lost 6 bases and J lost 5; bases outside the gene matches: 12. Germline V lookup: CDR1 MDHEN, CDR2 SYDVKM. In DNA, the CDR3 is TGTGCCAGCAGCCGGGCAGGGGGCGCCGAAAACGAGCAGTACTTC. Translation: CASSRAGGAENEQYF.

This clonotype was seen repeatedly, ten times or more. V gene TRBV7-8 combines with J gene TRBJ2-2; TRBD2 matches 15 bases. V was pared by 3 bases and J by 7 bases, with 6 bases of the junction left unmatched. The length of the CDR3 is 17 residues. Germline V gives CDR1 SGHVS, CDR2 FQNEAQ. CDR3 amino acids: CASSFGLAGGRVGELFF. CDR3 nucleotides: TGTGCCAGCAGCTTTGGACTAGCGGGGGGGCGCGTCGGGGAGCTGTTTTTT. Full variable domain (remainder filled in from reference TRBV7-8 and TRBJ2-2): GAGVSQSPRYKVAKRGQDVALRCDPISGHVSLFWYQQALGQGPEFLTYFQNEAQLDKSGLPSDRFFAERPEGSVSTLKIQRTQQEDSAVYLCASSFGLAGGRVGELFFGEGSRLTVL.

In this sample, this clonotype turned up many times. The chain employs TRBV20-1 and TRBJ2-6; D is ambiguous. CDR1 DFQATT and CDR2 SNEGSKA come from the germline V gene (reference sequence). This CDR3 comprises 15 residues. V lost 6 bases and J 0 bases, leaving 12 bases between the germline ends. The CDR3 sequence: CSASWASSGANVLTF. The DNA of the CDR3 is TGCAGTGCCAGTTGGGCATCCTCTGGGGCCAACGTCCTGACTTTC.

This clonotype was recorded at least ten times. This chain links TRBV7-2 with TRBJ2-4, with D possibly matching TRBD1 (6 bases). Germline V lookup: CDR1 SGHTA, CDR2 FQGNSA. V was trimmed by 6 bases and J by 8 bases, leaving 14 bases between them. This CDR3 contains 13 residues. The CDR3 sequence: CASRPTGIDIQYF. The DNA of the CDR3 is TGTGCCAGCAGACCTACAGGGATTGACATTCAGTACTTC. Full variable domain (missing parts from reference TRBV7-2 and TRBJ2-4): GAGVSQSPSNKVTEKGKDVELRCDPISGHTALYWYRQSLGQGLEFLIYFQGNSAPDKSGLPSDRFSAERTGGSVSTLTIQRTQQEDSAVYLCASRPTGIDIQYFGAGTRLSVL.

This clonotype was seen a handful of times. The chain combines TRBV15 with TRBJ2-3; D is ambiguous. This CDR3 has 12 amino acids. CDR1 is LNHNV, CDR2 YYDKDF, per germline (reference sequence). The V end was cut by 1 base, the J end by 5 bases, with 4 bases between. This CDR3 is CATSRVRDTQYF. In nucleotides, the CDR3 is TGTGCCACCAGCAGAGTGCGAGATACGCAGTATTTT. Together with reference TRBV15 and TRBJ2-3, the CDR3 gives the full variable domain: DAMVIQNPRYQVTQFGKPVTLSCSQTLNHNVMYWYQQKSSQAPKLLFHYYDKDFNNEADTPDNFQSRRPNTSFCFLDIRSPGLGDTAMYLCATSRVRDTQYFGPGTRLTVL.

In its sample, this clonotype was seen a few times. The gene calls are TRBV7-2 and TRBJ2-7; a weak D match, TRBD2 (7 bases). V lost 7 bases and J lost 3, with 13 bases in between. The CDR3 is 13 residues long. Germline V gives CDR1 SGHTA, CDR2 FQGNSA. The CDR3 DNA sequence: TGTGCCAGCACAACTAGGGGGGGCTACGAGCAGTACTTC. Its translation: CASTTRGGYEQYF.

This clonotype was found many times. V and J are TRBV12-3 or TRBV12-4 and TRBJ1-1; a possible D gene is TRBD1 (6 bases). V gave up 6 bases and J gave up 8 bases, with 13 bases separating them. This CDR3 is built from 12 residues. The CDR3 nucleotides read TGTGCCAGCAGCTGGGGGCAGGTGGAAGCTTTCTTT. Its protein product is CASSWGQVEAFF.

There are many counts of this clonotype. The chain is built from TRBV5-6 and TRBJ1-2; the D is unclear. The CDR3 spans 14 residues. Trimming removed 0 bases from V and 7 bases from J, with 13 bases in between. Germline CDR1 is SGHDT and CDR2 is YYEEEE. In DNA form, the CDR3 reads TGTGCCAGCAGCTTGGAGTTTCACACTAGTGGCTACACCTTC. Its protein product is CASSLEFHTSGYTF.

This clonotype was seen repeatedly, ten times or more. V gene TRBV6-1 combines with J gene TRBJ1-1, with D possibly matching TRBD1 (5 bases). Per germline, CDR1 MNHNS and CDR2 SASEGT. The V gene lost 10 bases and the J gene lost 1 base, with 13 bases spanning the gap. The CDR3 consists of 13 residues. CDR3 sequence reads: CATLGPANTEAFF. CDR3 nucleotide sequence: TGTGCCACCCTGGGGCCGGCGAACACTGAAGCTTTCTTT.

This clonotype showed up just a few times. The chain employs TRBV28 and TRBJ2-4; no reliable D call. Germline CDR1 and CDR2: MDHEN and SYDVKM. V shed 4 bases and J shed 2 bases, with 9 bases lying between them. The CDR3 covers 14 residues. CDR3 in amino acids: CASSSSGTKNIQYF. As DNA, the CDR3 is TGTGCCAGCAGTTCGAGTGGGACCAAAAACATTCAGTACTTC.